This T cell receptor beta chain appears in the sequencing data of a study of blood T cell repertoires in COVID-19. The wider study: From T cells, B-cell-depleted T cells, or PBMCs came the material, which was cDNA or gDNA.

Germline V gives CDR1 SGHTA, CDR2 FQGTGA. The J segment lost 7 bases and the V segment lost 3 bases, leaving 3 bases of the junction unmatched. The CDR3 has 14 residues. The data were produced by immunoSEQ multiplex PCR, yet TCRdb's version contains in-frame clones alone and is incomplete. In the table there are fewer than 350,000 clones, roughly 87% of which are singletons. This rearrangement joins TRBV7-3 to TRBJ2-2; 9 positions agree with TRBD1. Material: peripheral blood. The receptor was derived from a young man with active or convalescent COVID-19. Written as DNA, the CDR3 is TGTGCCAGCAGCTTGACAGGGGGAAACGGGGAGCTGTTTTTT. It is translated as CASSLTGGNGELFF.